The 19 T cell receptor beta chains given below trace back to one sample, sequenced in a study of cytomegalovirus exposure and HLA in healthy donors. This PCR relied on a set of 60 Vbeta primers and 13 Jbeta primers. Data came from immunoSEQ multiplex PCR; TCRdb stores just in-frame clones and leaves some out. The repertoire consists of approximately 190,000 clones, with over 65% occurring once and the leading ten covering 1.5% to 2%. What was sequenced was PBMCs. These receptors all stem from a woman aged 25 to 39 in good health and CMV-seronegative.

This chain joins TRBV5-1 and TRBJ2-5; possible D gene TRBD1, 6 bases. Trimming pared 0 bases from V and 5 bases from J, leaving 17 bases between. The CDR3 consists of 16 residues. CDR1 is SGHRS and CDR2 is YFSETQ in the germline V gene. The CDR3 DNA reads TGCGCCAGCAGCTTGGGGGGGACACTGAGGAGGGAGACCCAGTACTTC. Translated: CASSLGGTLRRETQYF.

The chain recombines TRBV4-1 with TRBJ2-3; 12 bases are shared with TRBD2. This CDR3 has 21 amino acids. CDR1 and CDR2 (germline): MGHRA, YSYEKL. V lost 4 bases and J lost 1; bases outside the gene matches: 18. The CDR3 region is CASSLYAFSSGRAYGTDTQYF. CDR3 DNA sequence: TGCGCCAGCAGCCTCTACGCTTTCTCTAGCGGGAGGGCCTATGGCACAGATACGCAGTATTTT.

This chain uses TRBV28 with TRBJ2-7, with 10 nucleotides matching TRBD1. CDR3 length: 16 amino acids. Germline values: CDR1 MDHEN, CDR2 SYDVKM. The trim removed 6 bases at V and 3 bases at J, leaving 11 bases unmatched. The DNA for the CDR3 is TGTGCCAGCAGCCCGGCGGGGACAGGGGTTATCTACGAGCAGTACTTC. Translated, it gives CASSPAGTGVIYEQYF.

The chain carries TRBV25-1 and TRBJ2-5, with 7 bases fitting TRBD2. The end of the DNA is better explained by TRBJ2-7, so the J call may be wrong. CDR1 is MGHDK and CDR2 is SYGVNS in the germline V gene. The CDR3 length is 17 residues. CDR3 sequence reads: CASSESLLAGAPYEQYF. CDR3 DNA: TGTGCCAGCAGTGAATCACTCTTGGCGGGAGCCCCCTACGAGCAGTACTTC.

The CDR3 sequence is CASSSTGDSYNSPLHF. The DNA of the CDR3 is TGTGCCAGTAGCTCGACAGGGGACTCCTATAATTCACCCCTCCACTTT. This chain connects TRBV19 to TRBJ1-6; 8 bases match TRBD1. CDR1 and CDR2 (germline): LNHDA, SQIVND (reference sequence). V trimming: 6 bases; J trimming: 0 bases; junction bases outside the gene matches: 4. The CDR3 extends over 16 amino acids.

The chain joins TRBV19 to TRBJ2-1, with D perhaps TRBD2 (6 bases). The germline V and J ends were trimmed by 3 bases and 4 bases, with 13 bases remaining between them. This CDR3 is built from 15 residues. Germline values: CDR1 LNHDA, CDR2 SQIVND (reference sequence). The CDR3 reads CASSIVRETYNEQFF. In DNA form, the CDR3 reads TGTGCCAGTAGTATCGTACGGGAGACGTACAATGAGCAGTTCTTC.

Only a few counts were recorded for this clone. The chain employs TRBV7-8 and TRBJ1-5, with 7 bases aligning to TRBD1. Trimming removed 2 bases from V and 0 bases from J; junction bases left unmatched: 10. CDR1 is SGHVS, CDR2 FQNEAQ, per germline. The CDR3 sequence is 18 residues long. CDR3 amino acids: CASSLKPRGAYSNQPQHF. The CDR3, as DNA: TGTGCCAGCAGCTTAAAGCCCAGGGGGGCATATAGCAATCAGCCCCAGCATTTT.

The chain is built from TRBV15 and TRBJ2-6; tentative D call: TRBD2 (6 bases). Trimming pared 0 bases from V and 2 bases from J, leaving 17 bases between. The germline CDR1 and CDR2 sequences are LNHNV and YYDKDF (reference sequence). The CDR3 loop spans 19 amino acids. The chain's CDR3 is CATSREPYFGGTGANVLTF. The CDR3 nucleotides are TGTGCCACCAGCAGAGAACCCTACTTTGGGGGGACTGGGGCCAACGTCCTGACTTTC.

The chain recombines TRBV5-4 with TRBJ2-3, with 9 bases aligning to TRBD1. CDR1 SGHNT and CDR2 YYREEE come from the germline V gene (reference sequence). This CDR3 spans 16 amino acids. Unmatched junction bases numbered 6, after V lost 4 bases and J lost 0 bases. CDR3 sequence reads: CASSPGQGRSTDTQYF. The CDR3 DNA follows: TGTGCCAGCAGCCCGGGACAGGGACGTAGCACAGATACGCAGTATTTT.

The rearrangement uses TRBV2 and TRBJ2-5; 9 bases match TRBD2. V lost 2 bases, J lost 0 bases, and 4 bases stayed unmatched. The germline V gene encodes CDR1 SNHLY and CDR2 FYNNEI. The CDR3 runs to 16 residues. The CDR3 loop is CASSERSGGYQETQYF. The CDR3 bases are TGTGCCAGCAGTGAACGGAGCGGGGGGTACCAAGAGACCCAGTACTTC.

The chain links TRBV19 to TRBJ1-5; possible D gene TRBD1, 5 bases. Germline CDR1 LNHDA, CDR2 SQIVND (reference sequence). V was clipped by 1 base and J by 0 bases, with 10 bases between them. The CDR3 is made up of 16 amino acids. In DNA form, the CDR3 reads TGTGCCAGTAGTATAGCGGACACTTATAGCAATCAGCCCCAGCATTTT. Amino acid sequence: CASSIADTYSNQPQHF.

The chain joins TRBV10-2 to TRBJ1-5; a weak D match, TRBD1 (6 bases). The CDR3 has 16 amino acids. Trimming stripped 0 bases from V and 1 base from J, with 10 bases between. Germline V gene sequence: CDR1 WSHSY, CDR2 SAAADI. The CDR3 here is CASSESGGRSNQPQHF. The DNA of the CDR3 is TGCGCCAGCAGTGAGTCTGGGGGCAGGAGCAATCAGCCCCAGCATTTT.

This clone was counted between two and nine times. J is TRBJ2-7 and V is TRBV7-9; 13 bases map to TRBD2. The CDR3 length is 16 residues. Trimming cost V 4 bases and J 1 base; bases outside gene matches: 4. CDR1 SEHNR and CDR2 FQNEAQ come from the germline V gene (reference sequence). CDR3 in amino acids: CASSSQTSGGSYEQYF. CDR3 sequence (DNA): TGTGCCAGCAGCTCCCAGACTAGCGGGGGGTCCTACGAGCAGTACTTC.

The chain combines TRBV7-9 with TRBJ2-7; D possibly corresponds to TRBD1 (5 bases). The CDR3 spans 19 residues. V lost 0 bases, J lost 1 base, and 22 bases lay in between. The germline CDR1 and CDR2 sequences are SEHNR and FQNEAQ (reference sequence). Written as DNA, the CDR3 is TGTGCCAGCAGCTTAGCGGTTTATAAGGCCCCTAAGGGGTCCTACGAGCAGTACTTC. It yields the protein CASSLAVYKAPKGSYEQYF.

This clone is medium-sized. This rearrangement joins TRBV19 to TRBJ1-2; 7 bases fit TRBD1. CDR1 and CDR2 (germline): LNHDA, SQIVND (reference sequence). The ends lost 6 bases at V and 1 base at J; junction bases unmatched: 8. This CDR3 region has 15 residues. The CDR3 spells CASSERGQLNYGYTF. The CDR3 DNA is TGTGCCAGTAGCGAAAGGGGACAGCTTAACTATGGCTACACCTTC.

The chain recombines TRBV7-6 with TRBJ2-3, with no clear D. Germline assignment: CDR1 SGHVS and CDR2 FNYEAQ. The length of the CDR3 is 13 residues. V lost 2 bases and J lost 0, with 3 bases in between. CDR3: CASSLLSTDTQYF. The CDR3 bases are TGTGCCAGCAGCTTACTGAGCACAGATACGCAGTATTTT.

The chain couples TRBV4-1 to TRBJ2-7; 11 nucleotides match TRBD1. From germline, CDR1 is MGHRA and CDR2 YSYEKL. The CDR3 extends over 16 amino acids. With 4 bases clipped from V and 4 bases from J, the junction kept 9 bases outside the gene matches. CDR3 sequence: CASSLLWTGGSYEQYF. The CDR3, as DNA: TGCGCCAGCAGCCTACTTTGGACAGGGGGCTCTTACGAGCAGTACTTC.

The chain couples TRBV5-6 to TRBJ2-2; D is perhaps TRBD1 (8 bases). V was clipped by 1 base and J by 7 bases, with 20 bases between them. Germline CDR1 SGHDT, CDR2 YYEEEE. The CDR3 runs to 17 residues. Here the CDR3 reads CASSLFLRTGRGGELFF. The CDR3 DNA follows: TGTGCCAGCAGCTTGTTCCTTCGGACAGGGAGGGGCGGGGAGCTGTTTTTT.

The sample holds a few counts of this clone. The chain has TRBV25-1 and TRBJ2-1; a weak D match, TRBD2 (5 bases). Germline loops: CDR1 MGHDK, CDR2 SYGVNS. The V gene lost 2 bases and the J gene lost 7 bases, with 6 bases spanning the gap. The CDR3 covers 12 residues. This chain's CDR3 is CASSEGGNEQFF. CDR3 DNA sequence: TGTGCCAGCAGTGAAGGCGGGAATGAGCAGTTCTTC.